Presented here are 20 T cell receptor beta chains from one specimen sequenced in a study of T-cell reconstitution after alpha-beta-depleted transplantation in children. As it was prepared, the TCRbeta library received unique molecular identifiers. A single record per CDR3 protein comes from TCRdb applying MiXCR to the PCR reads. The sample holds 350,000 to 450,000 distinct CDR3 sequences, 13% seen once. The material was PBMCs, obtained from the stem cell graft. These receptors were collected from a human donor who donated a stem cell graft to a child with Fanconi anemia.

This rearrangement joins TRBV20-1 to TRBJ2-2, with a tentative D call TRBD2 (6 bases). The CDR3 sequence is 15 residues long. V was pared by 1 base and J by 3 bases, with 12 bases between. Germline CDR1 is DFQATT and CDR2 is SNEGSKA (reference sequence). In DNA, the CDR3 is TGCAGTGCTAGAGGGGGAGGAGCCGACACCGGGGAGCTGTTTTTT. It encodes CSARGGGADTGELFF.

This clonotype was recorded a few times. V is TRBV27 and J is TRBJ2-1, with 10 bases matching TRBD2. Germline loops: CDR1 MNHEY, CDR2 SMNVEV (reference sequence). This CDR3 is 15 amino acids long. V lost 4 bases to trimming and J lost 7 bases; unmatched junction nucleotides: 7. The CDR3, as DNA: TGTGCCAGCAGTTCCACTAGCGGGGTTGTAAATGAGCAGTTCTTC. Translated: CASSSTSGVVNEQFF.

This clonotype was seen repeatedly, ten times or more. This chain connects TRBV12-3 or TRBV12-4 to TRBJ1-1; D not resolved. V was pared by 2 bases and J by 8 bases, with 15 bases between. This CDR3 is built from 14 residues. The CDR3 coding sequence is TGTGCCAGCAGTTTAAGGCTGGGCCAATCCGAAGCTTTCTTT. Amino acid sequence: CASSLRLGQSEAFF.

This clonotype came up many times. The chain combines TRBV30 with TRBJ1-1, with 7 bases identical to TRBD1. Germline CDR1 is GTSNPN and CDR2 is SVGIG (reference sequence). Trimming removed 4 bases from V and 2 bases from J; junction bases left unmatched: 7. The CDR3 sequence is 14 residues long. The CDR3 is CAWNRGRINTEAFF. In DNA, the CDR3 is TGTGCCTGGAACAGGGGAAGAATAAACACTGAAGCTTTCTTT.

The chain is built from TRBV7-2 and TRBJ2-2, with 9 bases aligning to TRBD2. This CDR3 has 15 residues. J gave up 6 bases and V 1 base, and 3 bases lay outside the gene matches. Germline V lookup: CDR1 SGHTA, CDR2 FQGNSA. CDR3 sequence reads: CASSLELAGSGELFF. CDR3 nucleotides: TGTGCCAGCAGCTTAGAGCTAGCGGGGTCCGGGGAGCTGTTTTTT.

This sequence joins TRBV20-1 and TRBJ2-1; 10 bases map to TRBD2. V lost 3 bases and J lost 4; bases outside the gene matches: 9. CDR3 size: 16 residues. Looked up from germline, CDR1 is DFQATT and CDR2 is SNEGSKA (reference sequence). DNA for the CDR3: TGCAGTGCTAGTTCTAGCGGGGGAAGTGAATACAATGAGCAGTTCTTC. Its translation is CSASSSGGSEYNEQFF.

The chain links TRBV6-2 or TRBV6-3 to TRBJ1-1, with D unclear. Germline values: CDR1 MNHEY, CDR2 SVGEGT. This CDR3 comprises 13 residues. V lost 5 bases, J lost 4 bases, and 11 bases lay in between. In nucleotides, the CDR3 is TGTGCCAGCAGTCCTACAGTCCCCACTGAAGCTTTCTTT. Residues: CASSPTVPTEAFF.

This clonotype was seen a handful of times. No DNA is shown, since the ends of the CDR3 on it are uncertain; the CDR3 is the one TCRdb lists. The CDR3 sequence is CSASPSGFGNGYTF. The chain carries TRBV20-1 and TRBJ1-2. CDR1 is DFQATT and CDR2 is SNEGSKA in the germline V gene (reference sequence). Inclusive of both ends, the CDR3 amounts to 14 amino acids.

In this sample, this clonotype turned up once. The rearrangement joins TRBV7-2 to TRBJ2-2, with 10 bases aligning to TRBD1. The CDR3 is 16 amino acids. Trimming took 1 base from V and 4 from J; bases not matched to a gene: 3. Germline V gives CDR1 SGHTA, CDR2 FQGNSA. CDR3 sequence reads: CASSLGGQGFTGELFF. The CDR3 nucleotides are TGTGCCAGCAGCTTAGGGGGACAGGGGTTCACCGGGGAGCTGTTTTTT.

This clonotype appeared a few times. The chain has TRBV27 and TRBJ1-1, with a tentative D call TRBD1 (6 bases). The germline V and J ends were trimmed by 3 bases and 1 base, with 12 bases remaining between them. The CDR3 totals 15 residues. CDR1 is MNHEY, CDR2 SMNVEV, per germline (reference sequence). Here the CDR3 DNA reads TGTGCCAGCAGTTTCACAGGGAACAGGAACACTGAAGCTTTCTTT. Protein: CASSFTGNRNTEAFF.

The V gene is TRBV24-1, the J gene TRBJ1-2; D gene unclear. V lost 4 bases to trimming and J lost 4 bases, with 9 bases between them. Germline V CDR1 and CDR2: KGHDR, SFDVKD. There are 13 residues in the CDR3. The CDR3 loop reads CATSDYGAYGYTF. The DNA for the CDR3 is TGTGCCACCAGTGACTACGGAGCCTATGGCTACACCTTC.

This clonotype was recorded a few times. As DNA, the CDR3 is TGTGCCACCAGCAGAGTTTTAGGGGGAGAGACCCAGTACTTC. The encoded protein is CATSRVLGGETQYF. The rearrangement uses TRBV15 and TRBJ2-5; maybe TRBD1 (6 bases). The V and J ends lost 1 base and 4 bases respectively, with 10 bases between them. The CDR3 totals 14 residues. From germline, CDR1 is LNHNV and CDR2 YYDKDF (reference sequence).

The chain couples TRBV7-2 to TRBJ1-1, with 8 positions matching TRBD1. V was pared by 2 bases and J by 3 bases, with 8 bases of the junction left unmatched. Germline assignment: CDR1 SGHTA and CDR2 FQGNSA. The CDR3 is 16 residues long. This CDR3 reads CASSLFGQGAYTEAFF. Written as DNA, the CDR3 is TGTGCCAGCAGCTTATTCGGGCAGGGGGCATACACTGAAGCTTTCTTT.

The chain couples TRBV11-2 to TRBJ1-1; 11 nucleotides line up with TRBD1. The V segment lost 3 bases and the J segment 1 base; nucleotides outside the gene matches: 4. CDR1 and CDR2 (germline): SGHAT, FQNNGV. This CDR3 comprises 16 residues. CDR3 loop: CASSFRTGGRNTEAFF. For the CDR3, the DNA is TGTGCCAGCAGCTTCCGGACAGGGGGCAGGAACACTGAAGCTTTCTTT. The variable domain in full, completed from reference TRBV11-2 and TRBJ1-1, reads EAGVAQSPRYKIIEKRQSVAFWCNPISGHATLYWYQQILGQGPKLLIQFQNNGVVDDSQLPKDRFSAERLKGVDSTLKIQPAKLEDSAVYLCASSFRTGGRNTEAFFGQGTRLTVV.

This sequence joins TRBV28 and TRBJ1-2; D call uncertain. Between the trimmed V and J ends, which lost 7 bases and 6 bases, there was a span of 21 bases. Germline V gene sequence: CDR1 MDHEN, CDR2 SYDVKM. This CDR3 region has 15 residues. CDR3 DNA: TGTGCCAGCACCTCTGCGAGTCCCATCGCCCATGGCTACACCTTC. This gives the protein CASTSASPIAHGYTF.

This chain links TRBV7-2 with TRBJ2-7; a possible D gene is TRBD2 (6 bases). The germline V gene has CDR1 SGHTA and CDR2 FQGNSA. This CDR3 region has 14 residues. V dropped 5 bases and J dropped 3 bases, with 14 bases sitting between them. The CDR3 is CASSRLPGVYEQYF. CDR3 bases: TGTGCCAGCAGCCGGCTCCCGGGAGTCTACGAGCAGTACTTC.

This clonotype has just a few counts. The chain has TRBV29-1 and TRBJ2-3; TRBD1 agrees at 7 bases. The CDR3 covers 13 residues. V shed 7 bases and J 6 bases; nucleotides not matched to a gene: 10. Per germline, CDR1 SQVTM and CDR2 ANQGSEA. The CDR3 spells CSGRQGSQDTQYF. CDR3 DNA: TGCAGCGGACGACAGGGATCTCAGGATACGCAGTATTTT.

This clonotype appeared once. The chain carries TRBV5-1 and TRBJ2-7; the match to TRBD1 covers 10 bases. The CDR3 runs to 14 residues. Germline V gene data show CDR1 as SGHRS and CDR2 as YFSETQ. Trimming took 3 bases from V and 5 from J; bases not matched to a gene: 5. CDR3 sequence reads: CASSWTGGKNEQYF. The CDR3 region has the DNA TGCGCCAGCAGCTGGACAGGGGGAAAGAACGAGCAGTACTTC.

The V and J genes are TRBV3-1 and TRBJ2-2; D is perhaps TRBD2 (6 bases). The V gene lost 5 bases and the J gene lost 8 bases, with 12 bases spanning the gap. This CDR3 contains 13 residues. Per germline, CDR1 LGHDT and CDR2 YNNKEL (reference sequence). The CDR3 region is CASSSGYAGELFF. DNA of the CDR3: TGTGCCAGCAGCAGCGGGTATGCAGGGGAGCTGTTTTTT.

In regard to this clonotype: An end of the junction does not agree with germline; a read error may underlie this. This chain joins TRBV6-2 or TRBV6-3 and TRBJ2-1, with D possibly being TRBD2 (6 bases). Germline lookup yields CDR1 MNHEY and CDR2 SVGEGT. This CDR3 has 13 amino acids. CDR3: CATSYWGDNEQFF. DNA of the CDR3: TGTGCCACCAGTTACTGGGGGGACAATGAGCAGTTCTTC.